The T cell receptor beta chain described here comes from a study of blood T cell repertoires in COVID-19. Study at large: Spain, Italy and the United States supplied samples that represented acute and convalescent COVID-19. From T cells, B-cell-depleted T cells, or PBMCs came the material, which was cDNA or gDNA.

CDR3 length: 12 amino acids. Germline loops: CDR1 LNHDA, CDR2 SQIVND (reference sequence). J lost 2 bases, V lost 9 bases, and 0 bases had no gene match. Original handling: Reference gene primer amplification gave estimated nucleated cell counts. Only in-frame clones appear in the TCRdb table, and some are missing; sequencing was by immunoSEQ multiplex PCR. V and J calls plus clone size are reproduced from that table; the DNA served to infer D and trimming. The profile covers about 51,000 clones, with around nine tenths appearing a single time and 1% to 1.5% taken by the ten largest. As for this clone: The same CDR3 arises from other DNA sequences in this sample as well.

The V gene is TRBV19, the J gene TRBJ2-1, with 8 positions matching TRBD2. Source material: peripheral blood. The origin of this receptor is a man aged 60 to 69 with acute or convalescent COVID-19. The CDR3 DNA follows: TGTGCCAGCGGGGGGGCCTACAATGAGCAGTTCTTC. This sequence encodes CASGGAYNEQFF.